Shown below are 17 T cell receptor beta chains from a single sample sequenced in a study of T cell responses to AZD1222 COVID-19 vaccine. Data came from immunoSEQ multiplex PCR; TCRdb stores just in-frame clones and leaves some out. The sample contains 100,000 to 150,000 clones, 75% to 95% of which appear only once. This sample comprised peripheral blood, obtained on day 0 of AZD1222 vaccination. These receptors all come from an adult in good health.

The chain combines TRBV27 with TRBJ2-3; 10 bases fit TRBD2. Trimming cost V 5 bases and J 3 bases; bases outside gene matches: 5. Germline V gives CDR1 MNHEY, CDR2 SMNVEV (reference sequence). The CDR3 is made up of 15 amino acids. The CDR3 region is CASSPGTSETDTQYF. For the CDR3, the DNA is TGTGCCAGCAGTCCCGGGACTAGCGAGACAGATACGCAGTATTTT.

The V and J genes are TRBV7-2 and TRBJ2-1; D assignment may be TRBD1 or TRBD2 (5 bases each). V was trimmed by 5 bases and J by 3 bases, leaving 17 bases between them. CDR3 length equals 16 residues. CDR1 is SGHTA, CDR2 FQGNSA, per germline. CDR3: CASSHFGADNYNEQFF. CDR3 sequence (DNA): TGTGCCAGCAGCCATTTCGGGGCCGATAACTACAATGAGCAGTTCTTC.

By its share, this clone is medium-sized (0.01 to 0.1%). The J gene is TRBJ2-6, the V gene TRBV6-7; D tentatively reads TRBD1 or TRBD2 (6 bases each). TRBV6-7 belongs to the ORF category, with a function that is uncertain. The CDR3 is 18 amino acids. Trimming pared 0 bases from V and 2 bases from J, leaving 14 bases between. DNA of the CDR3: TGTGCCAGCAGTTACTCGGAGGAGGGGGAACCTGGGGCCAACGTCCTGACTTTC. This sequence encodes CASSYSEEGEPGANVLTF.

This chain joins TRBV18 and TRBJ2-7; D remains ambiguous. V was clipped by 2 bases and J by 5 bases, with 7 bases between them. Germline V gives CDR1 KGHSH, CDR2 LQKENI. This CDR3 is built from 12 residues. CDR3 in DNA: TGTGCCAGCTCACCATCGTTAAACGAGCAGTACTTC. As protein: CASSPSLNEQYF.

This clone was picked up one time. This sequence joins TRBV7-2 and TRBJ1-1; D is ambiguous. The CDR3 covers 13 residues. The ends were cut back, 5 bases at V and 1 base at J, with 8 bases in the middle. Per the germline V gene, CDR1 is SGHTA and CDR2 is FQGNSA. CDR3 coding DNA: TGTGCCAGCAGCCGTGACTCGAACACTGAAGCTTTCTTT. It is translated as CASSRDSNTEAFF.

This rearrangement joins TRBV24-1 to TRBJ2-5; D is undetermined. Germline V gene lookup returns CDR1 KGHDR and CDR2 SFDVKD. Trimming pared 1 base from V and 4 bases from J, leaving 3 bases between. This CDR3 has 12 amino acids. CDR3 sequence reads: CATSDFGETQYF. DNA for the CDR3: TGTGCCACCAGTGATTTCGGAGAGACCCAGTACTTC.

DNA for the CDR3: TGTGCCAGCGGGGGAGTACCGGGCTACACCTTC. Translation: CASGGVPGYTF. The genes are TRBV12-3 or TRBV12-4 and TRBJ1-2; TRBD1 might be the D (5 bases). The CDR3 consists of 11 residues. V lost 8 bases to trimming and J lost 8 bases, with 12 bases between them.

The CDR3 is CASSWTMGQGEAFF. Written as DNA, the CDR3 is TGTGCCAGCAGTTGGACAATGGGACAGGGCGAAGCTTTCTTT. V is TRBV6-5 and J is TRBJ1-1; TRBD1 matches at 9 bases. Trimming removed 4 bases from V and 8 bases from J; junction bases left unmatched: 8. This CDR3 has 14 amino acids. Germline assignment: CDR1 MNHEY and CDR2 SVGAGI.

V is TRBV5-1 and J is TRBJ2-7, with D hard to call. Germline V gene lookup returns CDR1 SGHRS and CDR2 YFSETQ. The length of the CDR3 is 14 residues. The ends were cut back, 0 bases at V and 3 bases at J, with 10 bases in the middle. DNA of the CDR3: TGCGCCAGCAGCTTGGAGCTAGGGATCTACGAGCAGTACTTC. This translates into CASSLELGIYEQYF. Supplemented by reference TRBV5-1 and TRBJ2-7, the full variable domain reads KAGVTQTPRYLIKTRGQQVTLSCSPISGHRSVSWYQQTPGQGLQFLFEYFSETQRNKGNFPGRFSGRQFSNSRSEMNVSTLELGDSALYLCASSLELGIYEQYFGPGTRLTVT.

This clone is deemed medium-sized. This CDR3 reads CASSLGLDNQPQHF. The CDR3 DNA follows: TGTGCCAGCAGCTTAGGGCTGGACAATCAGCCCCAGCATTTT. V is TRBV7-2 and J is TRBJ1-5; D gene unclear. CDR3 length equals 14 residues. Trimming removed 1 base at V and 3 bases at J, with 7 bases between. Looked up from germline, CDR1 is SGHTA and CDR2 is FQGNSA.

The chain joins TRBV28 to TRBJ1-2, with 9 bases aligning to TRBD1. Losses at the gene ends were 7 bases for V and 5 bases for J; bases not matched to a gene: 8. The CDR3 is made up of 14 amino acids. In germline, CDR1 is MDHEN, CDR2 SYDVKM. CDR3 in DNA: TGTGCCAGCACCCCCGGGACAGGGACATATGGCTACACCTTC. It translates to CASTPGTGTYGYTF.

The chain combines TRBV13 with TRBJ1-4; 7 bases are a match to TRBD1. V lost 5 bases, J lost 8 bases, and 11 bases stayed unmatched. Germline-derived CDR1 and CDR2 are PRHDT and FYEKMQ (reference sequence). This CDR3 has 15 residues. CDR3 DNA sequence: TGTGCCAGCAGCACCCGACAGGGTGGGAAAGAAAAACTGTTTTTT. Its translation: CASSTRQGGKEKLFF.

CDR3 sequence: CASSPRGKDNYGYTF. CDR3 DNA: TGCGCCAGCTCCCCTAGGGGGAAGGATAACTATGGCTACACCTTC. The V call is TRBV5-1, the J call TRBJ1-2, with TRBD1 as a possible D gene (6 bases). With 7 bases removed from V and 1 base from J, the gap between germline ends came to 17 bases. Germline CDR1 is SGHRS and CDR2 is YFSETQ. This CDR3 contains 15 residues.

This clone was recorded only once. In nucleotides, the CDR3 is TGTGCCAGCAGCCAAGTTAGGGGGGATTATGGCTACACCTTC. The encoded protein is CASSQVRGDYGYTF. This sequence joins TRBV4-2 and TRBJ1-2, with D possibly being TRBD1 (6 bases). Germline loops: CDR1 LGHNA, CDR2 YNFKEQ. V lost 1 base and J lost 5, with 11 bases in between. The CDR3 sequence is 14 residues long.

This clone was detected once. The chain has TRBV24-1 and TRBJ1-2, with 8 positions matching TRBD1. Germline V lookup: CDR1 KGHDR, CDR2 SFDVKD. The length of the CDR3 is 14 residues. V dropped 4 bases and J dropped 8; count of bases not matched to a gene: 8. The CDR3 sequence: CATSDPGQGSGYTF. The CDR3 DNA reads as TGTGCCACCAGTGACCCAGGACAGGGAAGCGGCTACACCTTC.

The rearrangement uses TRBV6-4 and TRBJ2-6; D not resolved. The germline CDR1 and CDR2 sequences are MRHNA and SNTAGT. Trimming cost V 2 bases and J 4 bases, with 3 bases left between them. The CDR3 is made up of 13 amino acids. The CDR3 loop reads CASSDGGANVLTF. CDR3 sequence (DNA): TGTGCCAGCAGTGACGGCGGGGCCAACGTCCTGACTTTC.

This rearrangement joins TRBV3-1 (or the pseudogene TRBV3-2) to TRBJ2-7, with D possibly matching TRBD2 (6 bases). The germline V and J ends were trimmed by 3 bases and 4 bases, with 13 bases remaining between them. The CDR3 runs to 14 residues. Germline V CDR1 and CDR2: LGHDT, YNNKEL (reference sequence). CDR3 protein: CASSQFGGSYEQYF. As DNA, the CDR3 is TGTGCCAGCAGCCAGTTCGGGGGATCGTACGAGCAGTACTTC.